The clone carrying this T cell receptor beta chain was counted only a few times. What it recognizes is unknown. TCRdb reprocessed the 5' RACE reads with MiXCR, giving one entry per CDR3 protein. The sample yields roughly 300,000 distinct CDR3 sequences, approximately 15% seen once. The data derive from a study of T-cell memory formation after mild COVID-19. Study-wide context: There were largely donor-specific TCR clusters.

J was trimmed by 5 bases and V by 0 bases; bases with no gene match: 4. CDR1 and CDR2 from the germline V gene are MGHRA and YSYEKL. The CDR3 is made up of 16 amino acids. Study conclusions and caveats: The appearance of some responding clones in pre-infection memory suggested that cross-reactive memory joined.

The clonotype comes from a man aged 18 to 35 who had mild COVID-19 (a few samples of this study predate the infection). Cell type and time point are not known. Material: PBMCs or a T cell subset sorted from them (not recorded which). V is TRBV4-1 and J is TRBJ1-4; 9 nucleotides align to TRBD1. The CDR3, as DNA: TGCGCCAGCAGCCAAGACCAAGGGACAGGGAATGAAAAACTGTTTTTT. Amino acids: CASSQDQGTGNEKLFF.